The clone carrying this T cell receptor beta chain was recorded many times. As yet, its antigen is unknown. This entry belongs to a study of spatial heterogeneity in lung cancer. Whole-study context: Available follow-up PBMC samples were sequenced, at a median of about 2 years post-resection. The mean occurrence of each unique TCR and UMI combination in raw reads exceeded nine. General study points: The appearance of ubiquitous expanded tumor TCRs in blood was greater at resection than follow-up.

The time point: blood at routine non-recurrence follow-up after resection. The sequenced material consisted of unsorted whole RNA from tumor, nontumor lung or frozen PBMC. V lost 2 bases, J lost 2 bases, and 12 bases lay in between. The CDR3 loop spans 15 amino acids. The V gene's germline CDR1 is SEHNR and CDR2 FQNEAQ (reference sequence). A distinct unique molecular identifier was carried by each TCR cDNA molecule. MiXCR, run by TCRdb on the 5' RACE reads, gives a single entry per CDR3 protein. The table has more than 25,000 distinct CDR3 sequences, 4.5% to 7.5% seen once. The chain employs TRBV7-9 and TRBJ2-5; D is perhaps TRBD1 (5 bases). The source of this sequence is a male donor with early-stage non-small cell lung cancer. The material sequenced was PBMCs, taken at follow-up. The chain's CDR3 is CASSLPATGQETQYF. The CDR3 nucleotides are TGTGCCAGCAGCTTACCCGCCACAGGTCAAGAGACCCAGTACTTC.